This T cell receptor beta chain was found in a study of cytomegalovirus exposure and HLA in healthy donors. Study in general: In a later analysis, the approximately 120 validation repertoires were reported to have used the same platform as the 666 first-cohort repertoires. Regarding the study as a whole: A later analysis found first-cohort TCR clusters tended to co-occur in the 130 or so validation repertoires.

The CDR3 has 19 amino acids. Germline V gene lookup returns CDR1 MDHEN and CDR2 SYDVKM. Germline trimming cut 5 bases from V and 8 bases from J; bases unmatched to any gene: 24. As regards this clone: No antigen is known for it.

Only in-frame clones appear in the TCRdb table, and some are missing; sequencing was by immunoSEQ multiplex PCR. Among 70,000 to 80,000 clones, roughly 93% were seen once, and the ten largest hold roughly 3.2%. The approximately 120-subject validation cohort, separate from the roughly 670-subject first cohort, included the donors. This receptor was taken from a woman aged 18-29 years in good health and CMV-seropositive. The chain employs TRBV28 and TRBJ1-2; 9 bases are a match to TRBD1. The sequenced sample consisted of PBMCs. The CDR3 here is CASSLAQVAAGQGHMGYTF. CDR3 bases: TGTGCCAGCAGTCTCGCCCAGGTCGCTGCCGGACAGGGGCATATGGGCTACACCTTC.